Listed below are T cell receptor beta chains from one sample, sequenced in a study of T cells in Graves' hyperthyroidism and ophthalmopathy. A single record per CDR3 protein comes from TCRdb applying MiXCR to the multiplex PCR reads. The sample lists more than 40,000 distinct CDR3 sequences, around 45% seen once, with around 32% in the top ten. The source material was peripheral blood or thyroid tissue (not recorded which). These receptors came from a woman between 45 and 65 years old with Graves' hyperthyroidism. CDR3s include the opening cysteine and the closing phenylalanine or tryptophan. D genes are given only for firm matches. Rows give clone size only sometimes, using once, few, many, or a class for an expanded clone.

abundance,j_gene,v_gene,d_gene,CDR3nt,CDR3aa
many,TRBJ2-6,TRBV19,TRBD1,TGTGCCAGTAGTTGGGACAGGGGAAAGTCTGGGGCCAACGTCCTGACTTTC,CASSWDRGKSGANVLTF
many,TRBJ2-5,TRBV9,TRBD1,TGTGCCAGCAGCGCGGACAGGGCCCAAGAGACCCAGTACTTC,CASSADRAQETQYF
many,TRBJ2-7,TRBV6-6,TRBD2,TGTGCCAGCAGCATAGCGGGAGGGGTTTCCTACGAGCAGTACTTC,CASSIAGGVSYEQYF
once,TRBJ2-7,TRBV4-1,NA,TGCGGCAGCAGCCAAGATTTCTGGGCAGGGGCCACCTCCTACGAGCAGTACTTC,CGSSQDFWAGATSYEQYF
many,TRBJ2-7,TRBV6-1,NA,TGTGCCAGCAGTGAAGGACAGAGAGGGGGCGAGCAGTACTTC,CASSEGQRGGEQYF
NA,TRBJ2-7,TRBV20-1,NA,TGCAGTGCTAGTGGAGGGAGAAGGTACGAGCAGTACTTC,CSASGGRRYEQYF
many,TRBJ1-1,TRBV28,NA,TGTGCCAGCAGCCCGGGCTTGAACACTGAAGCTTTCTTT,CASSPGLNTEAFF
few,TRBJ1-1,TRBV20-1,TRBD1,TGCAGTGCTGCGACAGGGGGAGGCACTGAAGCTTTCTTT,CSAATGGGTEAFF
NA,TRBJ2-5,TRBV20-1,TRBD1,TGCAGTGCTTGGGACAGGGCTGGGAGGGAGACCCAGTACTTC,CSAWDRAGRETQYF
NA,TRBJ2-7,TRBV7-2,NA,TGTGCCAGCTCACCAAACCGACAGAACCCCTACGAGCAGTACTTC,CASSPNRQNPYEQYF
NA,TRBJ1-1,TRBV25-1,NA,TGTGCCAGCAGCTTGGAGCGTCCGAACACTGAAGCTTTCTTT,CASSLERPNTEAFF
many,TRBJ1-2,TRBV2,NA,TGTGCCTGCAAGTCAAGGACCCGCTATGGCTACACCTTC,CACKSRTRYGYTF
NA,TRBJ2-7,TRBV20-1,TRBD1,TGCAGTGCTAAACGGACAGGGTGGTCCGGGGAGCTGTACTTC,CSAKRTGWSGELYF
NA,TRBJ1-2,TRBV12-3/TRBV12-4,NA,TGTGCCAGCAGTTACTCCAGCCAGGGAGGAAACTATGGCTACACCTTC,CASSYSSQGGNYGYTF
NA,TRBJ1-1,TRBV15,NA,TGTGCCACCAGCAGCGACGGCCGGGGGCATAGGAACACTGAAGCTTTCTTT,CATSSDGRGHRNTEAFF
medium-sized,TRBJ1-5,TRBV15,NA,TGTGCCACCAGCAGCCCCCGAGGGGGGCGCGATCAGCCCCAGCATTTT,CATSSPRGGRDQPQHF
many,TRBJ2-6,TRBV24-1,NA,TGTGCCACCAGTGATTGGCCAGGGTACGAAGGGTCTGGGGCCAACGTCCTGACTTTC,CATSDWPGYEGSGANVLTF
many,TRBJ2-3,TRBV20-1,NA,TGCAGAGGGGGCGAACATGGACGGGAGGGCCGTAATACGCAGTATTTT,CRGGEHGREGRNTQYF
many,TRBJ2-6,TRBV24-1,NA,TGTGCCACAAGAGAAACTACAGGGAACACGTCTGGGGCCAACGTCCTGACTTTC,CATRETTGNTSGANVLTF
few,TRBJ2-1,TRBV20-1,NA,TGCAGTGCTAGGGCGGATGGGGAGCGGTTCTTC,CSARADGERFF
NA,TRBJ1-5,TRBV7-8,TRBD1,TGTGCCAGCAGCATCGGACAGGGGGCGGTTAGCAATCAGCCCCAGCATTTT,CASSIGQGAVSNQPQHF
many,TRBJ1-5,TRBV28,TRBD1,TGTGCCACCACATTTCTCAGGGGGAATCAGCCCCAGCATTTT,CATTFLRGNQPQHF
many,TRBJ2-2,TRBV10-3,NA,TGTGCCATCAGGGTGGAGGCGAACACCGGGGAGCTGTTTTTT,CAIRVEANTGELFF
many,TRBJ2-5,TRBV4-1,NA,TGCGCCAGCAGCCAAGTTTACGGAGAAGAGACCCAGTACTTC,CASSQVYGEETQYF
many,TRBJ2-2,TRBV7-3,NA,TGTGCCAGCAGCTTAATTCCAGGAAGCACCGGGGAGCTGTTTTTT,CASSLIPGSTGELFF
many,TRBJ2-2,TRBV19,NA,TGTGCCAGTAGTATTTGGGCCGGGGAGCTGTTTTTT,CASSIWAGELFF
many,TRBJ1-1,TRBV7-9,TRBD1,TGTGCCAGCAGCTCACAGGGGGTGATACACACTGAAGCTTTCTTT,CASSSQGVIHTEAFF
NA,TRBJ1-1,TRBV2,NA,TGTGCCAGCAGCGAGGGGGTGGGCACTGAAGCTTTCTTT,CASSEGVGTEAFF
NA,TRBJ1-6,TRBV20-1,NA,TGCAGTGCTACCTTATTGAATTCACCCCTCCACTTT,CSATLLNSPLHF
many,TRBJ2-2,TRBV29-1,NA,TGCAGCGTTGGGGCTCGCACCGGGGAGCTGTTTTTT,CSVGARTGELFF
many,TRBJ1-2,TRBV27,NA,TGTGCCAGCAGTTTATCTGGTCAGAGAGATGGCTACACCTTC,CASSLSGQRDGYTF
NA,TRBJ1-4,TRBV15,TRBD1,TGTGCCACCAGCAGAGGGGGGACAGGGAATGAAAAACTGTTTTTT,CATSRGGTGNEKLFF
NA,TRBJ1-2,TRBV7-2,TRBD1,TGTGCCAGCAGCATTGGACAGGGGGCTGGCTACACCTTC,CASSIGQGAGYTF
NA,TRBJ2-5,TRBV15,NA,TGTGCCACCAGCAGAGATGGGGTAAATCGGGAGACCCAGTACTTC,CATSRDGVNRETQYF
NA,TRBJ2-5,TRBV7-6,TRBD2,TGTGCTAGCCCTCTAGCGGGAGGCGAGACCCAGTACTTC,CASPLAGGETQYF
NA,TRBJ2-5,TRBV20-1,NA,TGCAGTGCTAGCGGCCTTCAAGAGACCCAGTACTTC,CSASGLQETQYF
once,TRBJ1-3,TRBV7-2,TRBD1,TGTGCCAGCAGCCCCGGACAGGGGGCTAAATCTGGAAACACCATATATTTT,CASSPGQGAKSGNTIYF
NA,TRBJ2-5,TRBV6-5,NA,TGTGCCGTGAGGGGAGAGACCCAGTACTTC,CAVRGETQYF
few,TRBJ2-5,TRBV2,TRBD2,TGTGCCAGCCGGGGACTAGCGGGAGGGGGAAAGACCCAGTACTTC,CASRGLAGGGKTQYF
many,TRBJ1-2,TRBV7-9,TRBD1,TGTGCCAGCAGTTACTTAAGGGGGCCCTATGGCTACACCTTC,CASSYLRGPYGYTF
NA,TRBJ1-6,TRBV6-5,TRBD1,TGTGCCAGCAGTACAACAGGGGGGGATTCATCCCTCTACTTT,CASSTTGGDSSLYF
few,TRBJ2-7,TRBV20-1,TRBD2,TGCAGTGCCGAGGGAGGGGCCTCCTACGAGCAGTACTTC,CSAEGGASYEQYF
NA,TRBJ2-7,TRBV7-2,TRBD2,TGTGCCAGCAGCTTAAGGGGACTAGCGAAAGAGCAGTACTTC,CASSLRGLAKEQYF
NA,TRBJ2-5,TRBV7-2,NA,TGTGCCAGCAGCTTAGGGGGGGCTGGGGGACAAGAGACCCAGTACTTC,CASSLGGAGGQETQYF
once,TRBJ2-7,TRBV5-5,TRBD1,TGTGCCAGCAGCTTCCGGGACAGGGGGTCTGGGGAGCAGTACTTC,CASSFRDRGSGEQYF
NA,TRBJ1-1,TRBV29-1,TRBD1,TGCGGCGTTGAGGGACAGGAGCCCACTGAAGCCTTCTTT,CGVEGQEPTEAFF
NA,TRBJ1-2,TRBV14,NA,TGTGCCAGCAGCCCCTCCGGGAGCCCGTATGGCTACACCTTC,CASSPSGSPYGYTF
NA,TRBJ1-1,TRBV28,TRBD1,TGTGCCAGCAGTTTAGGGACAGCTCTCATGAACACTGAAGCTTTCTTT,CASSLGTALMNTEAFF
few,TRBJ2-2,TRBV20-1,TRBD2,TGCAGTGCTAGAAGCGGGAGTAGGGAGCTGTTTTTT,CSARSGSRELFF
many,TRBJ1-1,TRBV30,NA,TGTGCCTGGAGTGTGTTCACTGAAGCTTTCTTT,CAWSVFTEAFF
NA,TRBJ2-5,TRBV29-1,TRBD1,TGCAGCGTGGGGACAGGGAATGGGGAGACCCAGTACTTC,CSVGTGNGETQYF
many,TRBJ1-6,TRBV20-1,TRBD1,TGCAGTGCTAGAGATCGAGTCAGGGGGAATTCACCCCTCCACTTT,CSARDRVRGNSPLHF
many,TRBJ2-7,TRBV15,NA,TGTGCCACCAGCAGAGATCGAGGAAGGGACGAGCAGTACTTC,CATSRDRGRDEQYF
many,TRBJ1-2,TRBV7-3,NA,TGTGCCAGCAGCCTAAGGGAGGACTATGGCTACACCTTC,CASSLREDYGYTF
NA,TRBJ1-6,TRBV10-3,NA,TGTGCCATCAGTGCTAGAGGGGGTAGTAAGAGCTCCTATAATTCACCCCTCCACTTT,CAISARGGSKSSYNSPLHF
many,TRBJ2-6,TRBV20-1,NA,TGCAGTGCTTCGAAGGCTGGGGCCAACGTCCTGACTTTC,CSASKAGANVLTF